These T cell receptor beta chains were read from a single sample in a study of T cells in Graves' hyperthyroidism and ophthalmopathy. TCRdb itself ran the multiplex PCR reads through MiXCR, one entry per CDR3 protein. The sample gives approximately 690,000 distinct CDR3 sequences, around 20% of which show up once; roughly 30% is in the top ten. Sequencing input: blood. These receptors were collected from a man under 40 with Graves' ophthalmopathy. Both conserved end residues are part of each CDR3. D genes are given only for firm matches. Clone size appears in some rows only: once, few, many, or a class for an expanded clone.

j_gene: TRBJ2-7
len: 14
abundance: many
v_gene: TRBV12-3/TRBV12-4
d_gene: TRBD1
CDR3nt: TGTGCCAGCAGGTGGACAGGGGGGTCCTACGAGCAGTACTTC
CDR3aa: CASRWTGGSYEQYF

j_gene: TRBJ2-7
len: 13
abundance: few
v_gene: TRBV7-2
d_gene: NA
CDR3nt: TGTGCCAGCAGCTTAGACAGGCTCAACGAGCAGTACTTC
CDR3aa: CASSLDRLNEQYF

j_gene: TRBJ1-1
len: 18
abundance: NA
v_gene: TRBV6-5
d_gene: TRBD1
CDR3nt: TGTGCCAGCAGCTTAGAGAGGCGAGCAGGGGGCGCGTACACTGAAGCTTTCTTT
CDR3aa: CASSLERRAGGAYTEAFF

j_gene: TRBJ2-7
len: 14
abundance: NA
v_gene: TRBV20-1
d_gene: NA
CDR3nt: TGCAGTGCGCGGCGTCCAGGGAGCTCCTACGAGCAGTACTTC
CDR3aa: CSARRPGSSYEQYF

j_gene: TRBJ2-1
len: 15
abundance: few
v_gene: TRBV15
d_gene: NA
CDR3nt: TGTGCCACCAGCCCCGGACGGAGCTCCTACAATGAGCAGTTCTTC
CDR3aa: CATSPGRSSYNEQFF

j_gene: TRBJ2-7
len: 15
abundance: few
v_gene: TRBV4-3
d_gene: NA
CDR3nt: TGCGCCAGCAGCCAAGATCAGGCGGACTCCTACGAGCAGTACTTC
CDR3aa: CASSQDQADSYEQYF

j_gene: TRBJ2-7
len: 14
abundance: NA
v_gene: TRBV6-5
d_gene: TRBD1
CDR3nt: TGTGCCAGCAGTCCAGGGGGCGAAGAGAGCGAGCAGTACTTC
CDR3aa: CASSPGGEESEQYF

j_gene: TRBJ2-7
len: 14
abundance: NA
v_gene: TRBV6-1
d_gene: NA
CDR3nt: TGTGCCAGCAGACTGGACATTACAGGGTACGAGCAGTACTTC
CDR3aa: CASRLDITGYEQYF

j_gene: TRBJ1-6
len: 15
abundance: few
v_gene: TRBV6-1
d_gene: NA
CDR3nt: TGTGCCAGCAGGGGCCAGAGAGGGAACAATTCACCCCTCCACTTT
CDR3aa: CASRGQRGNNSPLHF

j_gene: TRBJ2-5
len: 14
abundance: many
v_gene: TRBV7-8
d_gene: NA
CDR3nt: TGTGCCAGCAGCTTCCAGCGTCTCCAAGAGACCCAGTACTTC
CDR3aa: CASSFQRLQETQYF

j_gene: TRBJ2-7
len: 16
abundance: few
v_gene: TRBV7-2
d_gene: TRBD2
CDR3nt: TGTGCCAGCAGCTACCGGAGCGGGAGGGCCGAGTACGAGCAGTACTTC
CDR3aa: CASSYRSGRAEYEQYF

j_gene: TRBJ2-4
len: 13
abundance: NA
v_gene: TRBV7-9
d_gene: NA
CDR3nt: TGTGCCAGCAGCTCCGTTGGGCCAAACATTCAGTACTTC
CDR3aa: CASSSVGPNIQYF

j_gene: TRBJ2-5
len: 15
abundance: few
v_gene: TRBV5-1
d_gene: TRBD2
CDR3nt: TGCGCCAGCAGCTTGGCCCGAGCTAGCGGAGAGACCCAGTACTTC
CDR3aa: CASSLARASGETQYF

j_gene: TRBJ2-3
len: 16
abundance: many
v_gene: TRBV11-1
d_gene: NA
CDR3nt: TGTGCCAGCAGCCCCCTGACTACGCTAAGCACAGATACGCAGTATTTT
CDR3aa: CASSPLTTLSTDTQYF

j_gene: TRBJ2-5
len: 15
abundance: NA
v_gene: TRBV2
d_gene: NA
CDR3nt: TGTGCCAGCAAGAAATCGGCTATCCACCAAAAGACCCAGTACTTC
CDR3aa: CASKKSAIHQKTQYF

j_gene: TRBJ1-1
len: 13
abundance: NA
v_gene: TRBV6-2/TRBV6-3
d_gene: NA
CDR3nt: TGTGCCAGCAGTCGGGTGGAATTCGGTGAAGCTTTCTTT
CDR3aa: CASSRVEFGEAFF

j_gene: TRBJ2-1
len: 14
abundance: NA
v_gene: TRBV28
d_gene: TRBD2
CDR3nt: TGTGCCAGCAGGATGCGGGAGGGCCGGAATGAGCAGTTCTTC
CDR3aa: CASRMREGRNEQFF

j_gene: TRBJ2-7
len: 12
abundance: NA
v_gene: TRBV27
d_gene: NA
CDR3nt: TGTGCCAGTGCGGGACATACCTACGAGCAGTACTTC
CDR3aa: CASAGHTYEQYF

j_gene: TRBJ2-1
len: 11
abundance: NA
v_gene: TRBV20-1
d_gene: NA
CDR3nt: TGCAGTGCTACCGACCTTTTCGAGCAGTTCTTC
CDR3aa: CSATDLFEQFF

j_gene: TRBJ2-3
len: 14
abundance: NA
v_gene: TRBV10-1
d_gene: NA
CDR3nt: TGCGCCAGCTCTGACCCCCAATTCACAGATACGCAGTATTTT
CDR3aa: CASSDPQFTDTQYF

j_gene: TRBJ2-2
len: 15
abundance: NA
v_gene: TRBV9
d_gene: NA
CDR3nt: TGTGCCAGCAGCGTAGATGGCGCGAACACCGGGGAGCTGTTTTTT
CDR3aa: CASSVDGANTGELFF

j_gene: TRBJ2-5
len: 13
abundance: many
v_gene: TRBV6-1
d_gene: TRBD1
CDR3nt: TGTGCCAGCACCAGGGACAGCCAAGAGACCCAGTACTTC
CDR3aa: CASTRDSQETQYF

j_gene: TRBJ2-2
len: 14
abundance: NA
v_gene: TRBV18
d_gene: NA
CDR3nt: TGTGCCAGCTCGAAGACATCAGTCACCGGGGAGCTGTTTTTT
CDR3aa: CASSKTSVTGELFF

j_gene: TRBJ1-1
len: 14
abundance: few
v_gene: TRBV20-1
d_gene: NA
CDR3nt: TGCAGTGCGTCTCGCGGGGGTATGAAGACTGAAGCTTTCTTT
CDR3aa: CSASRGGMKTEAFF

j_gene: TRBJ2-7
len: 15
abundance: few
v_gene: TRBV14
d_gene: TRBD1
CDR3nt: TGTGCCAGCAGCCTCTCCGGGACAGGATCCCTCGAGCAGTACTTC
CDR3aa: CASSLSGTGSLEQYF

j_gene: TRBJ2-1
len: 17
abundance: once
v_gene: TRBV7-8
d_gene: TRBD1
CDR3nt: TGTGCCAGCAGGCGAGCCCGACAGGGAAGCTCCTACAATGAGCAGTTCTTC
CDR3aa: CASRRARQGSSYNEQFF

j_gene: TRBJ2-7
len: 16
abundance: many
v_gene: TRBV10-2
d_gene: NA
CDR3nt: TGCGCCAGCAGTGAGCCGACGCGCCGCCCGCAGTACGAGCAGTACTTC
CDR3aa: CASSEPTRRPQYEQYF

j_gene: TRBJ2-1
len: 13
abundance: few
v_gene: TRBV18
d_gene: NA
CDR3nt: TGTGCCAACCGGGACATGGTTTCCAATGAGCAGTTCTTC
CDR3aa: CANRDMVSNEQFF

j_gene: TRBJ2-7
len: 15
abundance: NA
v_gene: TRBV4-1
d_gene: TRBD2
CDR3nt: TGCGCCAGCAGCCATCCCCTAGCGGGAGTTTACGAGCAGTACTTC
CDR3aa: CASSHPLAGVYEQYF

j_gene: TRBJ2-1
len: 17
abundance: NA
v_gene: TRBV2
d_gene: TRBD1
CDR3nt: TGTGCCAGCCTAAAACGTAAGACGGGACAGGGGGACAATGAGCAGTTCTTC
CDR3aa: CASLKRKTGQGDNEQFF

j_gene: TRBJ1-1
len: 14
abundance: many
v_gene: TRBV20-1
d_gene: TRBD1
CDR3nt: TGCAGTGCTAGAAGGGGGCTGAGTGCCACTGAAGCTTTCTTT
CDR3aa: CSARRGLSATEAFF

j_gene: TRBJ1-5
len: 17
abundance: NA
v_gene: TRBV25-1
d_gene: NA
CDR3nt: TGTGCCAGCAGTGATAGTAGCGGGCCAGGGCAAAATCAGCCCCAGCATTTT
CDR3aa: CASSDSSGPGQNQPQHF

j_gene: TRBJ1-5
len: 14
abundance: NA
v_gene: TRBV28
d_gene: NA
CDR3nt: TGTGCCAGCAGTGTGGCTCCGGGCAATCAGCCCCAGCATTTT
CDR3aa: CASSVAPGNQPQHF

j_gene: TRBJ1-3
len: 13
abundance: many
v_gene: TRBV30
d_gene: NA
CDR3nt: TGTGCCTGGGCTGGGACCTCTGGAAACACCATATATTTT
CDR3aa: CAWAGTSGNTIYF

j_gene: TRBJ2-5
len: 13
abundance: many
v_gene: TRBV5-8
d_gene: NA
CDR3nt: TGTGCCAGCAGCTTTGGACAGCGGGGGACCCAGTACTTC
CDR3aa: CASSFGQRGTQYF

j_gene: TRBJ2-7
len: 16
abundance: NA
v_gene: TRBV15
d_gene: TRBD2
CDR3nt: TGTGCCACCAGTCTGATAGCGGGAGGGCTTATTTCCGAGCAGTACTTC
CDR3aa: CATSLIAGGLISEQYF

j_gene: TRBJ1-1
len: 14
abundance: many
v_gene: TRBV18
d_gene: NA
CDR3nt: TGTGCCAGCTCACCAGTAGGATCGAACACTGAAGCTTTCTTT
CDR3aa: CASSPVGSNTEAFF

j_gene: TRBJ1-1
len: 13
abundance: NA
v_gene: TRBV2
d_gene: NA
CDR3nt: TGTGCCAGCAGTGATTCAGGGGTCACTGAAGCTTTCTTT
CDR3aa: CASSDSGVTEAFF

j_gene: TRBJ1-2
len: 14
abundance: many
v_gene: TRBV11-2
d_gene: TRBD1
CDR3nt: TGTGCCAGCAGCCGGGACAGGGGAAACTATGGCTACACCTTC
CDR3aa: CASSRDRGNYGYTF

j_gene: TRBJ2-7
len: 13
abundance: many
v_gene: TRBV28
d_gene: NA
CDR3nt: TGTGCCAGCAGTTTAACAGGGAATGGCGAGCAGTACTTC
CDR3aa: CASSLTGNGEQYF

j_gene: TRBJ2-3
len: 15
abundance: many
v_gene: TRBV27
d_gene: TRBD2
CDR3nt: TGTGCCAGCAGTCCTATAGCGGGACCCACAGATACGCAGTATTTT
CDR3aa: CASSPIAGPTDTQYF

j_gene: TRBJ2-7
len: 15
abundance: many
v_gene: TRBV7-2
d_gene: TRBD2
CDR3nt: TGTGCCAGCAGCTTCACTAGCGGGAGAGTACACGAGCAGTACTTC
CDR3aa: CASSFTSGRVHEQYF

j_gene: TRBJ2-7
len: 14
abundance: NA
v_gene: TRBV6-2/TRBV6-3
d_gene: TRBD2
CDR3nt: TGTGCCAGCAGCTGGGGGGGGGGGGAACACGAGCAGTACTTC
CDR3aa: CASSWGGGEHEQYF

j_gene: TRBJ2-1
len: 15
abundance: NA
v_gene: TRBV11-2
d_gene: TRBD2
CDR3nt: TGTGCCAGCAGCTTAGAAGCGGGGGACCAACATGAGCAGTTCTTC
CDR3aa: CASSLEAGDQHEQFF

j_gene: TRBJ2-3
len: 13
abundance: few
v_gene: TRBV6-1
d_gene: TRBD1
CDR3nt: TGTGCCAGCATGGACAGGGGAAGGGATACGCAGTATTTT
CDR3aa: CASMDRGRDTQYF

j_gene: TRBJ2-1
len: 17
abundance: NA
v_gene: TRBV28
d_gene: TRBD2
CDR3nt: TGTGCCAGCAGTTCTCGCCTAGCGGGACTAGTTTACAATGAGCAGTTCTTC
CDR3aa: CASSSRLAGLVYNEQFF

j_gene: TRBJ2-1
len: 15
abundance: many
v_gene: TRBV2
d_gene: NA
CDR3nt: TGTGCCAGCCGCGACGGAGCCCCCTCATACAATGAGCAGTTCTTC
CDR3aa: CASRDGAPSYNEQFF

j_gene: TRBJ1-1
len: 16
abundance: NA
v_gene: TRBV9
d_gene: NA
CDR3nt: TGTGCCAGCAGCGTAGGGCCGTTATCGACGAACACTGAAGCTTTCTTT
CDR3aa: CASSVGPLSTNTEAFF

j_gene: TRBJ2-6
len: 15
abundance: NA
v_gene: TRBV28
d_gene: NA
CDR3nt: TGTGCCAGCAGTTACGGAGGGTCTGGGGCCAACGCCCTGACTTTC
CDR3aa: CASSYGGSGANALTF

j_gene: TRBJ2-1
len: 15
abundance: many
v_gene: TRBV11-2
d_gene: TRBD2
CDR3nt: TGTGCCAGCAGCTTATGGCGGGAGGGCCCCAATGAGCAGTTCTTC
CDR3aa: CASSLWREGPNEQFF

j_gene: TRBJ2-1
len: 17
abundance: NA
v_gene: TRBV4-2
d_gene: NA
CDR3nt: TGTGCCAGCAGCCAAGAGCAGCGGCGGGGCACCTACAATGAGCAGTTCTTC
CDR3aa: CASSQEQRRGTYNEQFF

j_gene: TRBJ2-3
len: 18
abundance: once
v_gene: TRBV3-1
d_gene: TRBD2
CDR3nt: TGTGCCAGCAGCCAAACAGGACTAGCGGGAGGAAGCACAGATACGCAGTATTTT
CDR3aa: CASSQTGLAGGSTDTQYF

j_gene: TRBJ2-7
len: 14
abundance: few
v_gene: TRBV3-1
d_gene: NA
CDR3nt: TGTGCCAGCAGCCAAGATCAAGGGCCCTACGAGCAGTACTTC
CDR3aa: CASSQDQGPYEQYF

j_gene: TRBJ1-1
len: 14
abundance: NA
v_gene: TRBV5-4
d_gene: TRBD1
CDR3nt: TGTGCCAGCAGCGACCGGGACAGGGGAGAGGAAGCTTTCTTT
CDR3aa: CASSDRDRGEEAFF

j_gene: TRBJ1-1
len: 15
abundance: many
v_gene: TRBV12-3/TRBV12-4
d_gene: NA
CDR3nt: TGTGCCAGCAGTTTTTCTGCAGGGTTGAACACTGAAGCTTTCTTT
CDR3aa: CASSFSAGLNTEAFF

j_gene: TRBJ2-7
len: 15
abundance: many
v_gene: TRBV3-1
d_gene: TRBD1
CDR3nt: TGTGCCAGCAGCAGCTACCGGGACAGGGGCTACGAGCAGTACTTC
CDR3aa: CASSSYRDRGYEQYF

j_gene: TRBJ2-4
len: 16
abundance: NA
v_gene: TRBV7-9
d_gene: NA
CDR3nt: TGTGCCAGCAGCGCCCGGGACGGAATATACAAAAACATTCAGTACTTC
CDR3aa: CASSARDGIYKNIQYF

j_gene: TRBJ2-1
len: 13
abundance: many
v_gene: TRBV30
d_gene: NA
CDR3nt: TGTGCCTGGAGTGTAGGCGAGAGTAATGAGCAGTTCTTC
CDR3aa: CAWSVGESNEQFF

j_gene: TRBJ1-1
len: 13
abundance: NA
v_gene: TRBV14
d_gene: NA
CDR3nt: TGTGCCAGCAGCCAAGATCCCGGGGGTGAAGCTTTCTTT
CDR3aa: CASSQDPGGEAFF